This is a list of T cell receptor beta chains from one sample in a study of T-cell memory formation after mild COVID-19. TCRdb used MiXCR to reprocess the 5' RACE reads, holding one entry per CDR3 protein. The sample lists about 470,000 distinct CDR3 sequences; around a quarter were seen once. What was sequenced was PBMCs or a T cell subset sorted from them (not recorded which). These receptor sequences come from an adult woman who had mild COVID-19 (a few samples of this study predate the infection). Cell type and time point are not known. The CDR3 runs from the conserved cysteine through the conserved F or W. D genes are given only for firm matches. Clone size appears in some rows only: once, few, many, or a class for an expanded clone.

j_gene,d_gene,abundance,v_gene,CDR3aa,CDR3nt
TRBJ2-1,TRBD2,many,TRBV7-2,CASSPAGYSGGEQFF,TGTGCCAGCAGCCCCGCGGGCTATAGCGGGGGTGAGCAGTTCTTC
TRBJ2-3,TRBD1,few,TRBV10-3,CAISVGTGLTDTQYF,TGTGCCATCAGTGTTGGGACAGGGCTGACAGATACGCAGTATTTT
TRBJ1-2,NA,NA,TRBV29-1,CSVVVPGTNYGYTF,TGCAGCGTTGTAGTTCCAGGGACTAACTATGGCTACACCTTC
TRBJ2-7,TRBD2,few,TRBV20-1,CSALPRGGVYHYEQYF,TGCAGTGCTCTTCCGCGGGGGGGAGTCTACCACTACGAGCAGTACTTC
TRBJ2-1,TRBD2,NA,TRBV7-6,CASSRGTSGSVLSNEQFF,TGTGCCAGCAGTCGAGGGACTAGCGGGAGCGTATTAAGCAATGAGCAGTTCTTC
TRBJ2-3,NA,NA,TRBV24-1,CATSDLPGHEYF,TGTGCCACCAGTGATTTGCCAGGACACGAGTATTTT
TRBJ2-7,TRBD2,few,TRBV24-1,CATSDDSGSPYEQYF,TGTGCCACCAGTGATGATAGCGGGAGTCCCTACGAGCAGTACTTC
TRBJ2-1,TRBD2,NA,TRBV6-2/TRBV6-3,CASTSSGGLNNEQFF,TGTGCCAGCACCTCTAGCGGGGGCCTTAACAATGAGCAGTTCTTC
TRBJ2-1,NA,many,TRBV4-3,CASSHNLVYPYNEQFF,TGCGCCAGCAGCCACAATCTAGTCTACCCCTACAATGAGCAGTTCTTC
TRBJ2-7,NA,NA,TRBV4-2,CASSQDGGLSTYEQYF,TGTGCCAGCAGCCAAGATGGGGGGCTATCTACGTACGAGCAGTACTTC
TRBJ2-1,NA,few,TRBV12-5,CASGLVISGGYNEQFF,TGTGCTAGTGGTTTGGTAATATCCGGGGGCTACAATGAGCAGTTCTTC
TRBJ2-7,TRBD1,NA,TRBV29-1,CSVRDRHTIITEQYF,TGCAGCGTCCGGGACAGGCATACCATCATCACCGAGCAGTACTTC
TRBJ2-1,NA,NA,TRBV7-6,CASSLIPSRASSYNEQFF,TGTGCCAGCAGCTTAATTCCCTCGCGGGCCAGCTCCTACAATGAGCAGTTCTTC